Sequencing of this TCR beta chain was carried out in a study of beta chain features in type 1 diabetes. This clone was found many times. The CDR3 totals 14 residues. Trimming pared 7 bases from V and 3 bases from J, leaving 13 bases between. Germline V CDR1 and CDR2: SGHRS, YFSETQ. Reverse transcribing all isolated RNA meant expressed TCRB transcripts were sequenced. Sequencing used immunoSEQ multiplex PCR; TCRdb keeps in-frame clones, though not all of them. The table has around 290,000 clones, 8% seen once. The sample comprised central memory CD4+ T cells from blood. The V and J genes are TRBV5-1 and TRBJ2-2, with D perhaps TRBD1 or TRBD2 (5 bases each). The sequence derives from a woman aged 18 to 35 in good health. For the CDR3, the DNA is TGCGCCAGCCCCCGGGACGACGACACCGGGGAGCTGTTTTTT. Its protein product is CASPRDDDTGELFF.